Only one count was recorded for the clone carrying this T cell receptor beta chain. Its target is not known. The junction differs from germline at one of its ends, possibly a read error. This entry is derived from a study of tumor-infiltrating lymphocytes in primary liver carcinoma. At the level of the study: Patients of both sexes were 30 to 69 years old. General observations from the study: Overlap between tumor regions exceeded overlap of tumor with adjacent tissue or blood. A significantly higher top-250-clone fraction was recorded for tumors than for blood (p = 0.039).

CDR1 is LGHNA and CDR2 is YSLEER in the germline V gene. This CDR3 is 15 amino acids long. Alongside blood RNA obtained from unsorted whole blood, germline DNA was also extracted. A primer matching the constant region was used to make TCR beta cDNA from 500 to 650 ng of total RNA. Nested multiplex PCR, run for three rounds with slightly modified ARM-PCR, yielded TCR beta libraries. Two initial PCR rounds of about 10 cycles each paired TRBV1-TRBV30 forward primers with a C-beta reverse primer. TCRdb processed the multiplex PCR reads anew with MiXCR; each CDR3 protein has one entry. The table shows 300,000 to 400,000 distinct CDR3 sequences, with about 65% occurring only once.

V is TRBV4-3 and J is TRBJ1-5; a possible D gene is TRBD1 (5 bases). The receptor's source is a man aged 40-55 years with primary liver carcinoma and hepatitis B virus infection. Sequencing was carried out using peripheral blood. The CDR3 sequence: CARSPEWGGNQPQHF. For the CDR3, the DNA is TGCGCCAGAAGCCCAGAATGGGGGGGCAATCAGCCCCAGCATTTT.